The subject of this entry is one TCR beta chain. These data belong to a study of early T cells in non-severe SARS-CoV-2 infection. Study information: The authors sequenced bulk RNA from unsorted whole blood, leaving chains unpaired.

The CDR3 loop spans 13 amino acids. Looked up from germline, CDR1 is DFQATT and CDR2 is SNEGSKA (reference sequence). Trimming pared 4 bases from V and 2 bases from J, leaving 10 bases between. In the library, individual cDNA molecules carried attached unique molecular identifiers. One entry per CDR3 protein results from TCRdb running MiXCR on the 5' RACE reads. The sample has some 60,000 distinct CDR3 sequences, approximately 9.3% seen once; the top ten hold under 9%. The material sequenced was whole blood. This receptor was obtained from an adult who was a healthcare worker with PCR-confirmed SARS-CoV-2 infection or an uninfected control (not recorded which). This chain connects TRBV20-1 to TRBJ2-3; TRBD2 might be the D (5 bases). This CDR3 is CSATAGITDTQYF. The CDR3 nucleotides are TGCAGTGCTACCGCCGGGATCACAGATACGCAGTATTTT.